This TCR beta chain was recovered during a study of human T cells and chemical hapten exposure (dated by TCRdb to about 2021). Some background on the complete study: For sensitization, 2% DPC in acetone was applied to a 2 cm by 2 cm area of upper inner arm skin. Patients additionally received weekly therapeutic DPC doses to the scalp throughout the approximately 22-week study period. Patch testing on the upper back used Finn chambers containing 0.01% DPC, with scoring done after 6 days according to International Contact Dermatitis Research Group standards. The patient cohort, mostly female, included alopecia areata with under or over 50% scalp involvement, alopecia totalis and alopecia universalis. Libraries were combined into a pool for sequencing, and differences in TCR yield between samples came mainly from small differences in library volumes within the pool. This study followed changes in the peripheral blood TCR repertoire in vivo during primary and secondary sensitization of alopecia patients to the hapten diphenylcyclopropenone (DPC). Blood was sampled from patients pre-sensitization (week 0) and at 2, 6 and about 24 weeks after DPC sensitization. Blood for TCR sequencing was provided by twenty-nine alopecia patients at one to four time points (pre-sensitization, 2, 6 and 24 weeks). Here is what the overall study found, with its caveats: A positive correlation was found between the number of PT1 expanded TCRs and patch test score, with significance reached at thresholds 8, 16 and 32 but not 4. DPC sensitization did not change the number of TCRs with a frequency above 1 in 1000, and there was no evidence of changes in global repertoire structure. Expanded TCRs formed significantly more large CDR3 similarity clusters than pre-sensitization or healthy control sets, consistent with antigen-driven responses. Because all patients had alopecia, a presumed autoimmune disease, the immune response of the patients might differ from that of healthy individuals. After repeated subsampling, changes were observed in the strength of the expansion versus patch-test correlation and in the threshold at which the correlation became significant.

Library generation was performed with RACE. The sequencer listed for this sample is NextSeq 500. Library preparation attached unique molecular identifiers to individual cDNA molecules for quantitative, reproducible TCR counting. Both TCR alpha and TCR beta chains were sequenced from each blood RNA sample. Per the authors' processing: The median number of TCRs per sample was some 100,000, ranging from roughly 20,000 to 690,600. V, J and CDR3 annotation of the TCR reads was performed with the Decombinator software suite. To make PS versus PT1 abundance plots, every sample was subsampled to the same number of TCRs (28,000). Expanded TCRs were defined as absent before sensitization and observed at least eight times at the 2-week time point. TCRdb handled the public reads itself, with Q25 trimming in fastp and clone calling in MiXCR, and kept productive beta chains. Each entry is one CDR3 protein sequence, shown with its most common DNA and genes. These V and J calls are TCRdb output, not the study's own analysis. The sample table contains some 120,000 distinct CDR3 sequences; only one count was recorded for roughly 12% of them. Jointly, the top ten make up over 1.1% of the sample.

This clonotype was seen only a few times. The specificity of this receptor is unknown. No per-base quality is available; no much larger clone lies one base away. Explained via the paper, the time point label denotes: patch test 1, 2 weeks after DPC sensitization. In light of the paper, this sample's treatment or condition label describes: therapeutic diphenylcyclopropenone sensitization with weekly scalp DPC. At every patch-test visit, the blood draw took place before the patch test was put on. To be eligible, patients had to be aged 18 to 70, diagnosed with alopecia and judged suitable for DPC therapy, while pregnant patients were excluded. Unfractionated whole blood was collected in Tempus Blood RNA tubes, and total RNA was extracted from that blood. From the cysteine up to the phenylalanine, the CDR3 has a length of 15 residues. Only the CDR3 part of the read is kept: 45 bases, read in frame from the first base. V has 5 bases trimmed and J has 0 bases trimmed; junction bases matching no gene number 6. The germline V gene gives CDR1 as MDHEN and CDR2 as SYDVKM.

The chain was built from TRBV28 and TRBJ2-7; 8 bases in the junction line up with TRBD1. The origin of this receptor is a woman aged 45 to 65 with alopecia areata. Some clones in this sample may be carry-over from other donors' samples. This material consisted of whole blood, taken in connection with sensitization to the hapten diphenylcyclopropenone (DPC). This receptor carries the CDR3 CASSETGTGSYEQYF. At the DNA level, the sequence is TGTGCCAGCAGTGAAACCGGGACAGGCTCCTACGAGCAGTACTTC. Supplemented by the reference TRBV28 and TRBJ2-7 proteins around the CDR3, the complete variable domain is DVKVTQSSRYLVKRTGEKVFLECVQDMDHENMFWYRQDPGLGLRLIYFSYDVKMKEKGDIPEGYSVSREKKERFSLILESASTNQTSMYLCASSETGTGSYEQYFGPGTRLTVT.